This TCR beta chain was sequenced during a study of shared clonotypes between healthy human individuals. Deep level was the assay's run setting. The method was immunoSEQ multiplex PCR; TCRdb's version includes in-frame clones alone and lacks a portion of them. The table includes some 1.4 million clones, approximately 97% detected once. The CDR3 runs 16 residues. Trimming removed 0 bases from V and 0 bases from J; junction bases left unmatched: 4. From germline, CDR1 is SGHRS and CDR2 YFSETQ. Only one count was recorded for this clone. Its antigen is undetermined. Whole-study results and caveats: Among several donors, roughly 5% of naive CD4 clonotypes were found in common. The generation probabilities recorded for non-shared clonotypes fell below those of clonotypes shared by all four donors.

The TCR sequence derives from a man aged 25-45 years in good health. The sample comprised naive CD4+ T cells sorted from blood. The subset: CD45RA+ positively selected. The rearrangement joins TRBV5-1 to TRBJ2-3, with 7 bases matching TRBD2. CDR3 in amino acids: CASSLVLSGSTDTQYF. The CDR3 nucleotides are TGCGCCAGCAGCTTGGTTCTTAGCGGGAGCACAGATACGCAGTATTTT. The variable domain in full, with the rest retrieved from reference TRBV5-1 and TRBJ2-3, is KAGVTQTPRYLIKTRGQQVTLSCSPISGHRSVSWYQQTPGQGLQFLFEYFSETQRNKGNFPGRFSGRQFSNSRSEMNVSTLELGDSALYLCASSLVLSGSTDTQYFGPGTRLTVL.